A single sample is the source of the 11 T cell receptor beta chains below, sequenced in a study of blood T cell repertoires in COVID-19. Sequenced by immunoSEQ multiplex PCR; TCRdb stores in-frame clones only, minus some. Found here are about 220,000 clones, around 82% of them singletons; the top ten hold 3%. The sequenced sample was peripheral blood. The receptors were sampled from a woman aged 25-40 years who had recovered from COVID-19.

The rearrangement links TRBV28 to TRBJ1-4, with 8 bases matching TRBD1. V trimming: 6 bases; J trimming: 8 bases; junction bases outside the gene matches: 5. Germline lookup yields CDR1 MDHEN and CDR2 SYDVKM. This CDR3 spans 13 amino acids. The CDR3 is CASRDRVSEKLFF. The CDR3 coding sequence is TGTGCCAGCAGGGACAGGGTGAGCGAAAAACTGTTTTTT.

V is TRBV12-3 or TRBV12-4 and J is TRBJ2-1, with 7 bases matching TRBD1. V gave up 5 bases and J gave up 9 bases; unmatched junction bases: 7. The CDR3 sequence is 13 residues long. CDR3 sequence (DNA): TGTGCCAGCAGTGACAGGGAACTAGGTGAGCAGTTCTTC. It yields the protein CASSDRELGEQFF.

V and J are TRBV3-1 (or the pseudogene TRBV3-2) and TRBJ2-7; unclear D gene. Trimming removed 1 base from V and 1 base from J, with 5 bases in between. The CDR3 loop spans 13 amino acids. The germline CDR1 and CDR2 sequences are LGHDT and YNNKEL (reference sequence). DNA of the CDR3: TGTGCCAGCAGCCAAGTTGAGTCCTACGAGCAGTACTTC. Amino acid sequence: CASSQVESYEQYF.

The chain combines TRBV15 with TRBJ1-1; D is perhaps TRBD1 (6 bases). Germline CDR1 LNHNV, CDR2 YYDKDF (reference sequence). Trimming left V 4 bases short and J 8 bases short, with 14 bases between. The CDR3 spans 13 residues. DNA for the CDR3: TGTGCCACCAGCACCCACAGGACAGACGAAGCTTTCTTT. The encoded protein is CATSTHRTDEAFF.

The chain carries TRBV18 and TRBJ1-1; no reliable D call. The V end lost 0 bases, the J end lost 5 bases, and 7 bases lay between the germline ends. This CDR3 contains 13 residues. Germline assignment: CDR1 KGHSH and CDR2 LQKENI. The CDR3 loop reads CASSPPGGTEAFF. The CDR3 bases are TGTGCCAGCTCACCACCGGGCGGGACTGAAGCTTTCTTT.

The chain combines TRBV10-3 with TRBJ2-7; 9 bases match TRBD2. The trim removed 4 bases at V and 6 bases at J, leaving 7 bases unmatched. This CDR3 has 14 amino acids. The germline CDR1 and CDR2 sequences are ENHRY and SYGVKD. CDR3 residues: CAISVQREASEQYF. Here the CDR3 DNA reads TGTGCCATCAGTGTACAGCGGGAGGCTTCCGAGCAGTACTTC.

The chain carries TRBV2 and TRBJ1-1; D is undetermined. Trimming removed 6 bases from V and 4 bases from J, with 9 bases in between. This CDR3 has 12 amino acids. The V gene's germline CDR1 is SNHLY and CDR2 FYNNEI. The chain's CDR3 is CASRSTGTEAFF. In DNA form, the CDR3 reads TGTGCCAGCAGGAGCACGGGCACTGAAGCTTTCTTT.

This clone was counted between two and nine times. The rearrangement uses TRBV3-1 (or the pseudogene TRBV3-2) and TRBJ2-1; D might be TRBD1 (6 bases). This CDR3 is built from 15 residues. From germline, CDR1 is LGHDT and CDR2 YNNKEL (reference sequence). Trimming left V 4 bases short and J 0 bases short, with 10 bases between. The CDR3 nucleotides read TGTGCCAGCAGCCGGGACACGAGCTCCTACAATGAGCAGTTCTTC. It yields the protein CASSRDTSSYNEQFF.

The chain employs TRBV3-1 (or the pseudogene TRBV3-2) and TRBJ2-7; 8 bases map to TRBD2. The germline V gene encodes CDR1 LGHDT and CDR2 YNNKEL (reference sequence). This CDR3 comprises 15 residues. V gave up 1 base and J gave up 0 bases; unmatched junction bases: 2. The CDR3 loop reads CASSQGAGVSYEQYF. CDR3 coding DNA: TGTGCCAGCAGCCAAGGAGCGGGAGTCTCCTACGAGCAGTACTTC.

The CDR3 here is CATSGPDRGTRETQYF. The CDR3 nucleotides read TGTGCCACCAGTGGCCCAGACAGGGGGACTCGAGAGACCCAGTACTTC. The chain employs TRBV24-1 and TRBJ2-5; 9 bases fit TRBD1. The CDR3 extends over 16 amino acids. The germline CDR1 and CDR2 sequences are KGHDR and SFDVKD. After removal of 5 bases from V and 4 bases from J, the junction contained 10 bases not matched to a gene.

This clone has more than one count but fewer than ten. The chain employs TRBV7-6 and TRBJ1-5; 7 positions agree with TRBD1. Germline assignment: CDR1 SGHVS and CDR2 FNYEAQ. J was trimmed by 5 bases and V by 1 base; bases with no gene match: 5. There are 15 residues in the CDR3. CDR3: CASSLDSRGYQPQHF. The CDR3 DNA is TGTGCCAGCAGCTTAGATAGCAGGGGGTATCAGCCCCAGCATTTT. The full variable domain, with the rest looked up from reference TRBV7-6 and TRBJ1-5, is GAGVSQSPRYKVTKRGQDVALRCDPISGHVSLYWYRQALGQGPEFLTYFNYEAQQDKSGLPNDRFSAERPEGSISTLTIQRTEQRDSAMYRCASSLDSRGYQPQHFGDGTRLSIL.